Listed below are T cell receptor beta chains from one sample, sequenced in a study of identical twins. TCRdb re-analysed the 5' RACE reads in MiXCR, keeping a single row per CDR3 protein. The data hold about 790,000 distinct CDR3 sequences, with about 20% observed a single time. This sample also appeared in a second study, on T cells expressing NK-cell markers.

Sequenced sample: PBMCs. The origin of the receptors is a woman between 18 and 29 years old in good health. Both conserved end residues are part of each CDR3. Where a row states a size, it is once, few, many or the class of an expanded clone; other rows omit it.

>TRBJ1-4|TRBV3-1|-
CASSQERGGVFGKLFF
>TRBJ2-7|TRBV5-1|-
CASSLRQGSFYEQYF
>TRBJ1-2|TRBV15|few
CATSMHRDGYTF
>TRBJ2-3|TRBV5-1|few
CASSRSTSGGTDTQYF
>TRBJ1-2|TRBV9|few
CASSVAPGPNGYTF
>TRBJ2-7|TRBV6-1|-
CASSEGQGPYAWEQYF
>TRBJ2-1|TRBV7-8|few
CASSLMAGGYNEQFF
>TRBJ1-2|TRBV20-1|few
CSARTGEAYGYTF
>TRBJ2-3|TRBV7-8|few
CASSPQGRTTDTQYF
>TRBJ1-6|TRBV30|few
CAWGYRGSPLHF
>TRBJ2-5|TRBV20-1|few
CSARSHRGQETQYF
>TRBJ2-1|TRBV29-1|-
CSVGTSGGRWDYNEQFF
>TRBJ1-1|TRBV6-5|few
CATRKLGTEAFF
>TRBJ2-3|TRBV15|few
CATSRDAATDTQYF